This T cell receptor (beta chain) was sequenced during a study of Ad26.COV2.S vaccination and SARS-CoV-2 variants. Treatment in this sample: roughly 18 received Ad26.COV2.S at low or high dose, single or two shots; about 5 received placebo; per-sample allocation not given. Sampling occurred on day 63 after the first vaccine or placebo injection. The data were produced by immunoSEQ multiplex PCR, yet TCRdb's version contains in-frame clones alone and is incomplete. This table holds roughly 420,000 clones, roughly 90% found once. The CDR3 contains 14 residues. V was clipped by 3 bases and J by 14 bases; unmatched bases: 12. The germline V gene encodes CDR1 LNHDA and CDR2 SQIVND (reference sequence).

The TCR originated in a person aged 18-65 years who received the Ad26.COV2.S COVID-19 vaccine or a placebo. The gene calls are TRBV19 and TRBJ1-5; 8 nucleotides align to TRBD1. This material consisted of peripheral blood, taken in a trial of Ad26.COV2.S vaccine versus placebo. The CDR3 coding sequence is TGTGCCAGTAGTATTGGGCAGGGGGCTCCCTCCGAGCATTTT. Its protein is CASSIGQGAPSEHF. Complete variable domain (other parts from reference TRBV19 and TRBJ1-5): DGGITQSPKYLFRKEGQNVTLSCEQNLNHDAMYWYRQDPGQGLRLIYYSQIVNDFQKGDIAEGYSVSREKKESFPLTVTSAQKNPTAFYLCASSIGQGAPSEHFGDGTRLSIL.